This passage covers 21 T cell receptor beta chains from one sample sequenced in a study of spatial heterogeneity in lung cancer. TCRdb independently ran MiXCR on the 5' RACE reads; one entry per CDR3 protein. Among about 20,000 distinct CDR3 sequences listed, around a fifth were seen once. This sample's time point: sample taken at primary tumor resection. Researchers sequenced whole RNA taken from tumor, nontumor lung or frozen PBMC without sorting. The specimen was PBMCs, collected at surgery. The receptors come from a male donor with early-stage non-small cell lung cancer.

This clonotype was found many times. This sequence joins TRBV7-6 and TRBJ2-5, with D possibly TRBD1 on 5 matching bases. This CDR3 region has 16 residues. V was cut by 5 bases and J by 1 base, with 17 bases left in between. Germline CDR1 and CDR2: SGHVS and FNYEAQ. CDR3 amino acids: CASSQTGHSGQETQYF. DNA of the CDR3: TGTGCCAGCAGCCAAACAGGACACTCGGGCCAAGAGACCCAGTACTTC.

This clonotype showed up many times. The J gene is TRBJ1-1, the V gene TRBV5-1; D call uncertain. Germline V gene data show CDR1 as SGHRS and CDR2 as YFSETQ. The V end was cut by 1 base, the J end by 6 bases, with 10 bases between. This CDR3 is built from 13 residues. CDR3 in DNA: TGCGCCAGCAGCTTGTTGTCTGGGGCTGAAGCTTTCTTT. It yields the protein CASSLLSGAEAFF.

This clonotype has at least ten counts. V gene TRBV5-8 combines with J gene TRBJ1-5, with unresolved D. Trimming removed 4 bases at V and 1 base at J, with 15 bases between. The CDR3 is 16 residues long. The germline gives CDR1 SGHTS, CDR2 YDEGEE. CDR3 protein: CASSDGPGRSNQPQHF. DNA of the CDR3: TGTGCCAGCAGCGACGGACCTGGGAGGAGCAATCAGCCCCAGCATTTT.

This clonotype was counted only a few times. The chain recombines TRBV21-1 with TRBJ1-5. TRBV21-1 is recorded as a pseudogene. This CDR3 has 14 residues. For the CDR3, the DNA is TGTGCCAGCACGTTCACCATTTCCAATCAGCCCCAGCATTTT. Its protein product is CASTFTISNQPQHF.

On this clonotype: Since a much larger clone is just one base distant, this may be a read error. J is TRBJ2-7 and V is TRBV28, with D hard to call. The CDR3 is 13 amino acids. Germline V gives CDR1 MDHEN, CDR2 SYDVKM. CDR3 DNA sequence: TGTGCCAACAGTTTATTGGGCTCCTACGAGCAGTACTTC. As protein: CANSLLGSYEQYF.

The rearrangement uses TRBV9 and TRBJ2-3; D perhaps matches TRBD2 (6 bases). CDR3 length: 15 residues. The V end lost 0 bases, the J end lost 6 bases, and 14 bases lay between the germline ends. CDR1 and CDR2 (germline): SGDLS, YYNGEE. The DNA of the CDR3 is TGTGCCAGCAGCGTAGGCGGGATGGGATTCGATACGCAGTATTTT. Protein sequence: CASSVGGMGFDTQYF.

This clonotype is medium-sized (0.01 to 0.1%) within its sample. The CDR3 DNA follows: TGTGCCAGCTCACCTTATGAGGATGGGGGAAAAGAGACCCAGTACTTC. Translating it yields CASSPYEDGGKETQYF. The V call is TRBV18, the J call TRBJ2-5, with D perhaps TRBD1 or TRBD2 (5 bases each). Germline V gene sequence: CDR1 KGHSH, CDR2 LQKENI. V dropped 3 bases and J dropped 3 bases, with 17 bases sitting between them. CDR3 length: 16 residues.

The chain uses TRBV6-1 and TRBJ2-5; TRBD1 matches at 8 bases. CDR1 and CDR2 from the germline V gene are MNHNS and SASEGT. The CDR3 contains 16 residues. V shed 1 base and J 1 base; nucleotides not matched to a gene: 5. CDR3 DNA sequence: TGTGCCAGCAGTGAAGTGGGACAGGAGATCCAAGAGACCCAGTACTTC. It codes for CASSEVGQEIQETQYF.

Many counts were recorded for this clonotype. The V and J genes are TRBV5-4 and TRBJ1-3; TRBD1 is a possible D gene (5 bases). Trimming removed 6 bases from V and 0 bases from J, with 13 bases in between. The germline V gene encodes CDR1 SGHNT and CDR2 YYREEE (reference sequence). This CDR3 comprises 15 residues. CDR3 nucleotides: TGTGCCAGCACCCGGGACGACCTCTCTGGAAACACCATATATTTT. It codes for CASTRDDLSGNTIYF.

The table lists this clonotype with a few counts. For the CDR3, the DNA is TGCAGCGTTCGGATGGCCGTCAATCAGCCCCAGCATTTT. Translating gives CSVRMAVNQPQHF. This chain connects TRBV29-1 to TRBJ1-5; no firm D call. The CDR3 is made up of 13 amino acids. The ends were cut back, 5 bases at V and 3 bases at J, with 11 bases in the middle. Germline lookup yields CDR1 SQVTM and CDR2 ANQGSEA.

The rearrangement joins TRBV9 to TRBJ1-1; D is possibly TRBD1 (5 bases). This CDR3 region has 14 residues. Trimming cost V 6 bases and J 1 base, with 13 bases left between them. CDR1 SGDLS and CDR2 YYNGEE come from the germline V gene. The DNA of the CDR3 is TGTGCCAGCAATAGGCAGGGCCGGAACACTGAAGCTTTCTTT. Encoded protein: CASNRQGRNTEAFF.

This clonotype was observed a handful of times. The chain combines TRBV7-2 with TRBJ1-3; no reliable D call. Trimming left V 1 base short and J 6 bases short, with 7 bases between. The CDR3 covers 13 residues. In germline, CDR1 is SGHTA, CDR2 FQGNSA. CDR3 protein: CASSLVGPNTIYF. CDR3 DNA sequence: TGTGCCAGCAGCTTAGTCGGGCCAAACACCATATATTTT.

The chain links TRBV5-4 to TRBJ2-1; the D gene is possibly TRBD1 (6 bases). Trimming stripped 4 bases from V and 0 bases from J, with 14 bases between. Per the germline V gene, CDR1 is SGHNT and CDR2 is YYREEE (reference sequence). CDR3 length: 16 residues. In nucleotides, the CDR3 is TGTGCCAGCAGCCTCTTCCAGGGGAGCTCCTACAATGAGCAGTTCTTC. It translates to CASSLFQGSSYNEQFF.

J is TRBJ2-1 and V is TRBV29-1; 7 nucleotides line up with TRBD2. V was clipped by 6 bases and J by 1 base; unmatched bases: 6. Germline V gene sequence: CDR1 SQVTM, CDR2 ANQGSEA. The CDR3 loop spans 14 amino acids. The CDR3 DNA is TGCAGCGTCGAAAATAGCGGGTCCTACAATGAGCAGTTCTTC. Translation gives CSVENSGSYNEQFF.

This clonotype occurred many times. The gene calls are TRBV27 and TRBJ2-6; D unresolved. This CDR3 comprises 17 residues. Trimming shortened V by 2 bases and J by 1 base, and 12 bases separated the two germline ends. Germline V lookup: CDR1 MNHEY, CDR2 SMNVEV (reference sequence). Here the CDR3 DNA reads TGTGCCAGCAGTTTAAGGGCAGTTATGTCTGGGGCCAACGTCCTGACTTTC. Protein: CASSLRAVMSGANVLTF.

The chain employs TRBV6-5 and TRBJ2-7; D may match TRBD1 or TRBD2 (5 bases each). V lost 6 bases and J 5 bases, leaving 17 bases between the germline ends. Germline V lookup: CDR1 MNHEY, CDR2 SVGAGI. The CDR3 loop spans 14 amino acids. The CDR3: CASRLASGPHEQYF. The CDR3 bases are TGTGCCAGCAGGTTAGCCTCGGGACCGCACGAGCAGTACTTC.

The chain couples TRBV14 to TRBJ2-1; 7 bases are shared with TRBD1. Germline loops: CDR1 SGHDN, CDR2 FVKESK. The trim removed 0 bases at V and 15 bases at J, leaving 8 bases unmatched. The CDR3 is 13 residues long. The CDR3 sequence is CASSQDAGTVRFF. The DNA for the CDR3 is TGTGCCAGCAGCCAAGATGCCGGGACAGTACGGTTCTTC.

This clonotype is categorized as medium-sized. The chain employs TRBV5-5 and TRBJ1-1, with D uncertain. The germline gives CDR1 SGHKS, CDR2 YYEKEE (reference sequence). CDR3 size: 14 residues. The V end was cut by 4 bases, the J end by 1 base, with 11 bases between. In nucleotides, the CDR3 is TGTGCCAGCAGCCTAACGGTCTGGAACACTGAAGCTTTCTTT. This codes for CASSLTVWNTEAFF.

This clonotype has a count of ten or more. V gene TRBV10-3 combines with J gene TRBJ2-4, with 7 bases identical to TRBD1. V dropped 2 bases and J dropped 1; count of bases not matched to a gene: 2. The CDR3 is 15 residues long. Per the germline V gene, CDR1 is ENHRY and CDR2 is SYGVKD. In nucleotides, the CDR3 is TGTGCCATCAGTGAGACAGGGGAGGCCAAAAACATTCAGTACTTC. This codes for CAISETGEAKNIQYF.

This clonotype was counted ten times or more. This chain uses TRBV10-3 with TRBJ2-5, with TRBD2 matching over 9 bases. The J segment lost 1 base and the V segment lost 0 bases, leaving 3 bases of the junction unmatched. Germline assignment: CDR1 ENHRY and CDR2 SYGVKD. This CDR3 is 16 amino acids long. The CDR3 nucleotides are TGTGCCATCAGTGAGTCAAAGACTAGCGGCCAAGAGACCCAGTACTTC. It encodes CAISESKTSGQETQYF.

This clonotype was recorded many times. The rearrangement joins TRBV9 to TRBJ2-3; 8 bases align to TRBD2. The J segment lost 3 bases and the V segment lost 0 bases, leaving 6 bases of the junction unmatched. Germline V gives CDR1 SGDLS, CDR2 YYNGEE. CDR3 length: 16 residues. The CDR3 DNA follows: TGTGCCAGCAGCGTAGCGGCGGGGGGCCCTACAGATACGCAGTATTTT. Residues: CASSVAAGGPTDTQYF. Looking up the rest from reference TRBV9 and TRBJ2-3 gives the full variable domain: DSGVTQTPKHLITATGQRVTLRCSPRSGDLSVYWYQQSLDQGLQFLIQYYNGEERAKGNILERFSAQQFPDLHSELNLSSLELGDSALYFCASSVAAGGPTDTQYFGPGTRLTVL.